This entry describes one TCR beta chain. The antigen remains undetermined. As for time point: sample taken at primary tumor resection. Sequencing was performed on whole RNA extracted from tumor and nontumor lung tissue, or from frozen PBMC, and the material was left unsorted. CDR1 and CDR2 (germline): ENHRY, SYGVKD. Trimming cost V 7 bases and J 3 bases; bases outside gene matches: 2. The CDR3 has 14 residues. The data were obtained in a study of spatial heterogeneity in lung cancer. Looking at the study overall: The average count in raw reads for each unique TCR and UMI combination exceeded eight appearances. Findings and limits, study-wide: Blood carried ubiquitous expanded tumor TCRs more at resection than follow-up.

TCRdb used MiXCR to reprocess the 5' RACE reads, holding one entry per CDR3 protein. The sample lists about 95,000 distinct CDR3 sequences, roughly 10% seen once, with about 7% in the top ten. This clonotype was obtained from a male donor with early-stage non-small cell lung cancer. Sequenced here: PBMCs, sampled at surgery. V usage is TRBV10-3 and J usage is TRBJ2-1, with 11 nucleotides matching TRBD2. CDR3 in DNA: TGTGCCATCAAGGGACTAGCGGACTACAATGAGCAGTTCTTC. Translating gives CAIKGLADYNEQFF.